The rows below give T cell receptor beta chains drawn from one sample of a study of blood T cell repertoires in COVID-19. Data came from immunoSEQ multiplex PCR; TCRdb stores just in-frame clones and leaves some out. Seen here are 25,000 to 35,000 clones, approximately 90% observed once, and the top ten hold less than 9.5%. Sequenced: peripheral blood. The origin of the receptors is a human donor in a cohort sampled during active COVID-19. CDR3s include the opening cysteine and the closing phenylalanine or tryptophan. D genes are given only for firm matches. Size is omitted from some rows. Given values are once, few, many or a class for expanded clones.

d_call	v_call	clone_size	j_call	cdr3_length	cdr3_aa	cdr3_nt
TRBD1	TRBV2	-	TRBJ1-1	16	CASTPVSGTGATEAFF	TGTGCCAGCACTCCCGTATCCGGGACAGGGGCCACTGAAGCTTTCTTT
-	TRBV5-4	once	TRBJ2-7	16	CASSLAPGTNSYEQYF	TGTGCCAGCAGCTTGGCCCCGGGGACAAACTCCTACGAGCAGTACTTC
TRBD2	TRBV30	-	TRBJ2-2	15	CAWRRLREGTGELFF	TGTGCCTGGAGAAGACTCCGGGAGGGGACCGGGGAGCTGTTTTTT
-	TRBV20-1	-	TRBJ2-1	11	CSAPTRNEQFF	TGCAGTGCCCCCACGAGGAATGAGCAGTTCTTC
TRBD2	TRBV9	-	TRBJ2-2	16	CASSSQSSGNFGELFF	TGTGCCAGCAGCTCCCAGAGTAGCGGGAATTTCGGGGAGCTGTTTTTT
-	TRBV7-2	-	TRBJ1-3	14	CASSLGHSGNTIYF	TGTGCCAGCAGCTTGGGGCACTCTGGAAACACCATATATTTT
-	TRBV7-9	few	TRBJ2-7	11	CASSPSYEQYF	TGTGCCAGCAGCCCGAGCTACGAGCAGTACTTC
-	TRBV23-1	-	TRBJ1-2	13	CASSQLMWSGYTF	TGCGCCAGCAGTCAATTGATGTGGAGCGGCTACACCTTC
TRBD2	TRBV4-1	-	TRBJ2-1	19	CASSQPGLAGGSSYNEQFF	TGCGCCAGCAGCCAACCTGGACTAGCGGGGGGGAGCTCCTACAATGAGCAGTTCTTC
-	TRBV3-1/TRBV3-2	-	TRBJ1-5	17	CASSQGQAGHSNQPQHF	TGTGCCAGCAGCCAAGGACAGGCCGGTCATAGCAATCAGCCCCAGCATTTT
-	TRBV10-3	-	TRBJ1-1	15	CAISESAGRNTEAFF	TGTGCCATCAGTGAGTCTGCAGGGCGGAACACTGAAGCTTTCTTT
TRBD2	TRBV5-4	-	TRBJ2-1	14	CASSSSGTYNEQFF	TGTGCCAGCAGCTCAAGCGGGACCTACAATGAGCAGTTCTTC
-	TRBV4-1	-	TRBJ2-2	19	CASRSGLAESTGSTGELFF	TGCGCCAGCAGAAGTGGGTTAGCGGAATCAACGGGAAGTACCGGGGAGCTGTTTTTT
TRBD2	TRBV6-2/TRBV6-3	-	TRBJ2-5	16	CASSHTRTSGSGTQYF	TGTGCCAGCAGCCACACTCGGACTAGCGGTTCAGGGACCCAGTACTTC
TRBD1	TRBV7-7	-	TRBJ2-5	16	CASSLASGTGVMAQYF	TGTGCCAGCAGCTTAGCCTCCGGGACAGGGGTTATGGCCCAGTACTTC
TRBD1	TRBV10-3	-	TRBJ2-2	15	CAISAGTGVTGELFF	TGTGCCATCAGTGCCGGGACAGGGGTTACCGGGGAGCTGTTTTTT
TRBD2	TRBV18	-	TRBJ2-5	13	CASSPQGGETQYF	TGTGCCAGCTCACCCCAGGGAGGGGAGACCCAGTACTTC
-	TRBV5-1	-	TRBJ1-1	14	CASSFQSENTEAFF	TGCGCCAGCAGCTTTCAATCAGAGAACACTGAAGCTTTCTTT
-	TRBV5-1	-	TRBJ1-2	15	CASSLGSPGDYGYTF	TGCGCCAGCAGCTTGGGGTCGCCGGGGGATTATGGCTACACCTTC
-	TRBV9	-	TRBJ2-7	14	CASSVGSRGYEQYF	TGTGCCAGCAGCGTAGGGAGCAGGGGCTACGAGCAGTACTTC
TRBD2	TRBV6-5	-	TRBJ2-1	13	CASSSGGRGEQFF	TGTGCCAGCAGTAGCGGGGGGAGGGGTGAGCAGTTCTTC
-	TRBV29-1	once	TRBJ1-1	12	CSVDLGKTEAFF	TGCAGCGTTGACCTAGGTAAGACTGAAGCTTTCTTT
-	TRBV3-1/TRBV3-2	-	TRBJ2-2	16	CASSPPRPRDTGELFF	TGTGCCAGCAGCCCCCCCCGCCCCAGGGACACCGGGGAGCTGTTTTTT
-	TRBV12-3/TRBV12-4	-	TRBJ1-4	13	CASSLQGSEKLFF	TGTGCCAGCAGTTTACAGGGGTCGGAAAAACTGTTTTTT
-	TRBV5-1	-	TRBJ2-3	17	CASSSTPGLVMADTQYF	TGCGCCAGCAGCTCAACACCGGGACTGGTGATGGCAGATACGCAGTATTTT
TRBD1	TRBV7-9	-	TRBJ2-3	14	CASSIGTGTDTQYF	TGTGCCAGCAGCATCGGGACAGGGACAGATACGCAGTATTTT
TRBD2	TRBV7-2	-	TRBJ2-3	15	CASARVAGGTDTQYF	TGTGCCAGCGCAAGGGTAGCGGGAGGCACAGATACGCAGTATTTT
TRBD1	TRBV25-1	-	TRBJ1-1	15	CASSARTGQNFEAFF	TGTGCCAGCAGTGCCAGAACGGGACAGAACTTTGAAGCTTTCTTT
TRBD1	TRBV29-1	-	TRBJ2-1	13	CSVGDRGYNEQFF	TGCAGCGTTGGGGACAGGGGTTACAATGAGCAGTTCTTC
-	TRBV6-5	-	TRBJ1-6	13	CASLDRHNSPLHF	TGTGCCAGCTTAGACAGGCATAATTCACCCCTCCACTTT
TRBD1	TRBV10-1	-	TRBJ1-1	14	CASSLDRGGTEAFF	TGCGCCAGCAGCTTGGACAGGGGGGGGACTGAAGCTTTCTTT
TRBD1	TRBV19	-	TRBJ2-2	15	CASSRQGSNTGELFF	TGTGCCAGTAGCCGACAGGGATCGAACACCGGGGAGCTGTTTTTT
-	TRBV10-3	-	TRBJ2-7	15	CAISEAAGLGYEQYF	TGTGCCATCAGTGAGGCCGCAGGGTTAGGCTACGAGCAGTACTTC
-	TRBV2	-	TRBJ2-5	14	CASSDNVYQETQYF	TGTGCCAGCAGTGATAATGTCTACCAAGAGACCCAGTACTTC
-	TRBV6-5	-	TRBJ1-2	14	CASSYEGAKYGYTF	TGTGCCAGCAGTTACGAGGGCGCGAAGTATGGCTACACCTTC
TRBD1	TRBV30	-	TRBJ1-4	17	CAWSDRRDRTFNEKLFF	TGTGCCTGGAGTGACCGTCGGGACAGGACCTTTAATGAAAAACTGTTTTTT
TRBD1	TRBV30	-	TRBJ1-3	14	CAWSVLGQGTAIYF	TGTGCCTGGAGTGTACTGGGACAGGGCACCGCCATATATTTT
TRBD1	TRBV5-1	-	TRBJ2-5	15	CASSLPLTGEETQYF	TGCGCCAGCAGCTTGCCCCTCACAGGGGAAGAGACCCAGTACTTC
-	TRBV7-3	-	TRBJ1-1	14	CASSLGQAHTEAFF	TGTGCCAGCAGCTTAGGGCAGGCACACACTGAAGCTTTCTTT
-	TRBV6-5	-	TRBJ2-1	12	CATPTAKGEQFF	TGTGCCACCCCGACAGCCAAGGGTGAGCAGTTCTTC
-	TRBV30	-	TRBJ1-2	13	CAWSVQRTGGYTF	TGTGCCTGGAGTGTGCAAAGGACGGGGGGCTACACCTTC
TRBD2	TRBV3-1/TRBV3-2	-	TRBJ2-1	16	CASSQDGSGGFNEQFF	TGTGCCAGCAGCCAAGATGGGAGCGGGGGGTTTAATGAGCAGTTCTTC
TRBD2	TRBV15	-	TRBJ2-1	19	CATSRASGLAPSSYNEQFF	TGTGCCACCAGCAGAGCCTCAGGACTAGCGCCCAGCTCCTACAATGAGCAGTTCTTC
TRBD2	TRBV10-2	-	TRBJ2-7	16	CASSDPLAGGKYEQYF	TGCGCCAGCAGTGACCCCCTAGCGGGAGGGAAGTACGAGCAGTACTTC
TRBD1	TRBV18	-	TRBJ1-3	14	CASSGQDSGNTIYF	TGTGCCAGCTCAGGACAGGACTCTGGAAACACCATATATTTT
-	TRBV7-8	-	TRBJ2-2	15	CASSLLALNTGELFF	TGTGCCAGCAGCTTACTAGCTCTCAACACCGGGGAGCTGTTTTTT
TRBD1	TRBV4-1	-	TRBJ1-5	17	CASSQAFGQGGNQPQHF	TGCGCCAGCAGCCAGGCCTTCGGACAGGGAGGCAATCAGCCCCAGCATTTT
-	TRBV7-3	-	TRBJ1-1	13	CASRGAINTEAFF	TGTGCCAGCAGAGGGGCTATCAACACTGAAGCTTTCTTT
-	TRBV11-2	-	TRBJ1-3	16	CASSLGTTISGNTIYF	TGTGCCAGCAGCTTAGGGACAACGATCTCTGGAAACACCATATATTTT
-	TRBV4-1	-	TRBJ1-2	14	CASSQVVTESGYTF	TGCGCCAGCAGCCAAGTGGTCACAGAGTCTGGCTACACCTTC
TRBD2	TRBV2	-	TRBJ2-3	15	CASSGGRGITDTQYF	TGTGCCAGCAGTGGTGGGCGGGGGATCACAGATACGCAGTATTTT
TRBD1	TRBV19	-	TRBJ1-2	13	CASRTGGSRGYTF	TGTGCCAGTAGGACAGGGGGAAGTCGTGGCTACACCTTC
-	TRBV10-3	-	TRBJ1-3	14	CAISLGGIGNTIYF	TGTGCCATCAGTCTTGGCGGGATTGGAAACACCATATATTTT
-	TRBV7-8	-	TRBJ2-7	15	CASSPAGSLADEQYF	TGTGCCAGCAGCCCCGCCGGGTCCTTAGCCGACGAGCAGTACTTC